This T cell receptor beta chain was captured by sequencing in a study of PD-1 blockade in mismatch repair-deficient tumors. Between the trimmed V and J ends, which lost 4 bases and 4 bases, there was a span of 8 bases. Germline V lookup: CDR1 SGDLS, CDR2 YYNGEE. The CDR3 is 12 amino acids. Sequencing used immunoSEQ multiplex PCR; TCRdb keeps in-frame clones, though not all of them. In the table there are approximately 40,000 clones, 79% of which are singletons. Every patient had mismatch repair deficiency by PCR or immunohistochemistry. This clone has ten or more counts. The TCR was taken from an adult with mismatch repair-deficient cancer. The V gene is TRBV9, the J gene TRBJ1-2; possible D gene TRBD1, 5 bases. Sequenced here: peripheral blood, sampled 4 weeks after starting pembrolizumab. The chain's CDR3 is CASSLTVYGYTF. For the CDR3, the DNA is TGTGCCAGCAGCCTGACAGTCTATGGCTACACCTTC.